This entry concerns a single TCR beta chain. Its binding antigen is unknown. No base quality information exists; no much larger clone differs at one position. TCRbeta CDR3 regions were amplified from genomic DNA using the immunoSEQ Assay, a bias-controlled multiplex PCR. The original pipeline was this. Within the assay, amplification of reference gene primers was used to estimate how many nucleated cells each sample contained. Sequence reads were collapsed and filtered to measure the absolute abundance of every unique TCRbeta CDR3 rearrangement. Productive Simpson clonality was computed per sample as the square root of Simpson's diversity index over productive rearrangements. What TCRdb holds here is the immuneACCESS table cut down to in-frame rearrangements. Part of the clones is not present; checked against another copy, under half of the missing clones reflect an unresolved V gene, and the others are unexplained. V and J calls and clone size come straight from that table; D and trimming were deduced from the DNA. A total of under 350,000 clones appear in this sample, roughly nine tenths of them only once. The ten largest account for 1.5% to 2% of the sample.

The entry originates in a study of blood T cell repertoires in COVID-19 (dated by TCRdb to the early 2020s). About the full investigation: Samples from collaborators originated in the United States, Italy and Spain and spanned both the acute and convalescent phases of COVID-19. The material from the prospective study consisted of cDNA or gDNA derived from T cells, B-cell-depleted T cells, or PBMCs. Deeply sampled blood TCRbeta repertoires from subjects exposed to, actively infected with, or recovered from COVID-19 were included in the dataset. The repertoires were released in a freely available public database intended as a resource for research on the immune response to SARS-CoV-2. The samples were drawn from two sources: the first 160 participants of the ongoing ImmuneRACE study, and 1,200 or so subjects contributed by 6 global collaborators. Nearly every sample came with metadata listing a de-identified subject ID, COVID-19 status, age in years and sex. Where available, HLA class I and class II types were obtained from metadata supplied by the sample provider rather than from assay-based typing.

The germline V gene supplies CDR1 MNHNS and CDR2 SASEGT. The cysteine opens and the phenylalanine closes a CDR3 of 15 amino acids. The kept DNA is CDR3 alone, 45 bases in frame from the first base. Trimming takes 2 bases from V and 4 bases from J, and the germline ends sit 12 bases apart. Participants in the prospective study were aged roughly 18 to 90 years, lived in about two dozen United States geographic areas, and enrolled through a virtual design. Cohort assignment in the prospective study relied on participant-reported clinical history from a screening survey and a study questionnaire. ImmuneRACE Cohort 3 recovered participants were defined by two consecutive negative NP/OP PCR tests, healthcare professional clearance, or symptom resolution. In the prospective study, whole blood, serum and a nasopharyngeal or oropharyngeal swab were collected from each participant by mobile phlebotomists. Participants in the prospective study had the option to provide additional blood draws and questionnaires over a 2-month period. Blood samples from the prospective study were shipped frozen or at room temperature prior to DNA extraction.

Beyond this particular receptor, the publication reports: Clinical and demographic metadata were provided uncurated, with the amount varying by source and participant.

The rearrangement combines TRBV6-1 with TRBJ1-5; matching of 5 bases hints at TRBD1 as the D gene. The clonotype originates from a woman aged 40 to 55 who had recovered from COVID-19. Sequenced material: PBMCs or T cells enriched from blood (not recorded which). Read as DNA, the sequence is TGTGCCAGCAGTGAATCAGGGATTCGGAATCAGCCCCAGCATTTT. Protein translation: CASSESGIRNQPQHF.